Only a few counts were recorded for the clone carrying this T cell receptor (beta chain). As yet, its antigen is unknown. Assay: immunoSEQ multiplex PCR; the TCRdb copy retains only in-frame clones and omits some. The sample comprises some 80,000 clones, around 85% of which are singletons, and approximately 0.8% rests with the top ten. V dropped 3 bases and J dropped 5 bases, with 16 bases sitting between them. Germline lookup yields CDR1 MDHEN and CDR2 SYDVKM. The CDR3 totals 15 residues. Stated time point: week 23, last vaccination. Each dose of the vaccine consisted of 300 ug of mutant IDH1 20-mer peptide, with topical imiquimod. The data are from a study of a mutant IDH1 vaccine in newly diagnosed glioma. For the study at large: There were 62.5% males and roughly 38% females among treated patients, whose mean age was about 44 years.

General study points: Pseudoprogression showed no apparent link to changes in top peripheral T cell clonotypes.

This chain connects TRBV28 to TRBJ1-2, with D possibly being TRBD1 (6 bases). The material was PBMCs, obtained from a glioma patient whose treatment included an IDH1 peptide vaccine. The clonotype was recovered from a woman in her forties or fifties with glioma. The CDR3 DNA sequence: TGTGCCAGCAGTTTCTCTCAGGGGTGGTTGTATGGCTACACCTTC. Protein product: CASSFSQGWLYGYTF.